This T cell receptor beta chain was observed in a study of OX40 agonist ivuxolimab in advanced cancers. Overall study: Three individuals attained partial responses, comprising one hepatocellular carcinoma case and two cutaneous melanoma cases. General study results and limits: Part of the nonresponder group also had normalized T-cell clonal expansion that was low.

The repertoire was sequenced with immunoSEQ multiplex PCR; TCRdb's copy has only in-frame clones and lacks some. The sample has about 78,000 clones, 84% seen once. This CDR3 is 15 amino acids long. V was trimmed by 1 base and J by 4 bases, leaving 8 bases between them. Germline CDR1 SEHNR, CDR2 FQNEAQ (reference sequence). Note on this clone: Its antigen is still unknown.

The chain links TRBV7-9 to TRBJ2-6; D possibly corresponds to TRBD2 (5 bases). The TCR was taken from an adult with an advanced solid tumor such as melanoma, head and neck, liver or kidney cancer. This specimen consisted of CD4+ or CD8+ T cells sorted from blood, obtained in a trial of the OX40 agonist ivuxolimab. DNA of the CDR3: TGTGCCAGCAGCTTAGGAGGGAGAGGGGCCAACGTCCTGACTTTC. Protein: CASSLGGRGANVLTF.